The 21 T cell receptor beta chains reported below all come from one sample, sequenced in a study of T-cell reconstitution after alpha-beta-depleted transplantation in children. It was with unique molecular identifiers that the TCRbeta library was prepared. TCRdb recomputed calls from the PCR reads with MiXCR, one row per CDR3 protein. This table holds roughly 100,000 distinct CDR3 sequences, 7% to 8% found once. Source: PBMCs, taken before TCRalphabeta/CD19-depleted stem cell transplant. These receptors were taken from a boy between 2 and 10 years old with acute lymphoblastic leukemia, due to receive a stem cell transplant.

There are many counts of this clonotype. The chain couples TRBV12-3 or TRBV12-4 to TRBJ2-2; D call uncertain. The CDR3 sequence is 13 residues long. V lost 3 bases and J lost 5, with 7 bases in between. CDR3: CASSLGRTGELFF. The CDR3 DNA sequence: TGTGCCAGCAGTTTGGGTCGGACCGGGGAGCTGTTTTTT.

This clonotype has only a few counts. The rearrangement joins TRBV19 to TRBJ2-2, with D tentatively TRBD1 (6 bases). Germline CDR1 and CDR2: LNHDA and SQIVND (reference sequence). V was pared by 9 bases and J by 5 bases, with 19 bases between. The CDR3 is made up of 15 amino acids. In nucleotides, the CDR3 is TGTGCCAGCCACACGGCAGGGGCCCATACCGGGGAGCTGTTTTTT. Its translation: CASHTAGAHTGELFF.

At least ten counts were recorded for this clonotype. The rearrangement joins TRBV18 to TRBJ2-5; 9 positions agree with TRBD2. Looked up from germline, CDR1 is KGHSH and CDR2 is LQKENI. The V segment lost 4 bases and the J segment 6 bases; nucleotides outside the gene matches: 6. This CDR3 spans 14 amino acids. CDR3: CASSLRTSEKTQYF. CDR3 nucleotide sequence: TGTGCCAGCTCACTAAGGACTAGCGAGAAGACCCAGTACTTC.

This clonotype was seen at least ten times. The chain combines TRBV7-2 with TRBJ2-3; 10 bases map to TRBD2. The germline gives CDR1 SGHTA, CDR2 FQGNSA. CDR3 length: 15 residues. With V trimmed by 4 bases and J by 4 bases, 5 bases remained unmatched. CDR3 nucleotides: TGTGCCAGCAGCTCGATAGGACTAGCGGCAGATACGCAGTATTTT. Its translation is CASSSIGLAADTQYF.

This clonotype was counted ten times or more. This rearrangement joins TRBV5-1 to TRBJ2-5; 8 bases map to TRBD1. V lost 4 bases to trimming and J lost 1 base; unmatched junction nucleotides: 6. Germline V CDR1 and CDR2: SGHRS, YFSETQ. The CDR3 has 15 residues. CDR3 region: CASSTRTGLQETQYF. In DNA, the CDR3 is TGCGCCAGCAGCACCCGGACAGGGCTCCAAGAGACCCAGTACTTC. The entire variable domain, with the rest obtained from reference TRBV5-1 and TRBJ2-5, is as follows: KAGVTQTPRYLIKTRGQQVTLSCSPISGHRSVSWYQQTPGQGLQFLFEYFSETQRNKGNFPGRFSGRQFSNSRSEMNVSTLELGDSALYLCASSTRTGLQETQYFGPGTRLLVL.

This clonotype was counted ten times or more. The chain has TRBV7-2 and TRBJ2-3; 8 positions match TRBD2. CDR3 length: 15 residues. J was trimmed by 4 bases and V by 1 base; bases with no gene match: 4. The germline CDR1 and CDR2 sequences are SGHTA and FQGNSA. The CDR3, as DNA: TGTGCCAGCAGCTTAGGGGGGACTAGGGCAGATACGCAGTATTTT. This codes for CASSLGGTRADTQYF.

There are a few counts of this clonotype. The chain has TRBV7-9 and TRBJ1-5; weak D call: TRBD1 (5 bases). The CDR3 loop spans 13 amino acids. Between the trimmed V and J ends, which lost 8 bases and 5 bases, there was a span of 13 bases. Germline-derived CDR1 and CDR2 are SEHNR and FQNEAQ (reference sequence). The CDR3 sequence is CASDRGKDQPQHF. The CDR3 nucleotides are TGTGCCAGCGACCGGGGGAAAGATCAGCCCCAGCATTTT.

This clonotype was observed at least ten times. The chain uses TRBV11-2 and TRBJ2-1; D unclear. This CDR3 comprises 11 residues. CDR1 is SGHAT and CDR2 is FQNNGV in the germline V gene. The ends were cut back, 7 bases at V and 4 bases at J, with 5 bases in the middle. CDR3 sequence: CASTEYNEQFF. The DNA for the CDR3 is TGTGCCAGCACCGAGTACAATGAGCAGTTCTTC.

Of note for this clonotype: A much larger clone lies one base from this, so it may be a read error. The CDR3 does not close with the conserved phenylalanine or tryptophan, likely indicating a read error. The chain recombines TRBV12-3 or TRBV12-4 with TRBJ1-1; a weak D match, TRBD1 (5 bases). This CDR3 comprises 12 residues. V was pared by 9 bases and J by 4 bases, with 12 bases between. CDR3 residues: CARPDSSTEAFS. In DNA form, the CDR3 reads TGTGCCAGGCCAGACAGCAGCACTGAAGCTTTCTCT.

This clonotype was found once. CDR3 DNA: TGCGCCAGCAGCCAAGATCGGGGCGGGGGGCCAAGGGGCATTCAGTACTTC. This sequence encodes CASSQDRGGGPRGIQYF. The V call is TRBV4-3, the J call TRBJ2-4; 8 bases fit TRBD2. This CDR3 contains 17 residues. Germline-derived CDR1 and CDR2 are LGHNA and YSLEER. V dropped 0 bases and J dropped 9; count of bases not matched to a gene: 13.

Turning to this clonotype: Germline is not matched at one junction end, which may reflect a read error. This sequence joins TRBV12-3 or TRBV12-4 and TRBJ1-5; D is unclear. The CDR3 is 15 amino acids. CDR3 sequence: CASSLMRQLNQPQPF. The CDR3 nucleotides are TGTGCCAGCAGTTTAATGAGGCAGCTCAATCAGCCCCAGCCTTTT.

This clonotype showed up many times. The V call is TRBV5-1, the J call TRBJ2-3; the match to TRBD2 covers 13 bases. Trimming removed 3 bases from V and 4 bases from J; junction bases left unmatched: 5. This CDR3 is built from 16 residues. Germline-derived CDR1 and CDR2 are SGHRS and YFSETQ. The CDR3 nucleotides are TGCGCCAGCAGCTCCCCGACTAGCGGGGGGCCAGATACGCAGTATTTT. This translates into CASSSPTSGGPDTQYF. Full variable domain (outside the CDR3, taken from reference TRBV5-1 and TRBJ2-3): KAGVTQTPRYLIKTRGQQVTLSCSPISGHRSVSWYQQTPGQGLQFLFEYFSETQRNKGNFPGRFSGRQFSNSRSEMNVSTLELGDSALYLCASSSPTSGGPDTQYFGPGTRLTVL.

This clonotype has a count of ten or more. Compared with germline, one end of the junction differs, possibly owing to a read error. The chain uses TRBV12-3 or TRBV12-4 and TRBJ2-7, with 8 nucleotides matching TRBD2. CDR3 length: 13 amino acids. The CDR3 bases are TGTGCCAGCAACCGGGACGGGGGACTAGTTTCAGACTTC. Translation: CASNRDGGLVSDF.

The table lists this clonotype with a few counts. The chain couples TRBV19 to TRBJ1-2; no firm D call. V was trimmed by 6 bases and J by 0 bases, leaving 14 bases between them. Germline V CDR1 and CDR2: LNHDA, SQIVND (reference sequence). The CDR3 extends over 15 amino acids. The CDR3 loop is CASRVTQGANYGYTF. Here the CDR3 DNA reads TGTGCCAGTAGGGTCACGCAAGGTGCTAACTATGGCTACACCTTC. The variable domain in full, with the rest retrieved from reference TRBV19 and TRBJ1-2, is DGGITQSPKYLFRKEGQNVTLSCEQNLNHDAMYWYRQDPGQGLRLIYYSQIVNDFQKGDIAEGYSVSREKKESFPLTVTSAQKNPTAFYLCASRVTQGANYGYTFGSGTRLTVV.

The chain couples TRBV5-6 to TRBJ2-2, with 8 nucleotides matching TRBD1. The J segment lost 2 bases and the V segment lost 5 bases, leaving 5 bases of the junction unmatched. The CDR3 length is 15 residues. The germline V gene encodes CDR1 SGHDT and CDR2 YYEEEE. The CDR3 DNA sequence: TGTGCCAGCAGGGATGGGACAGGAAACACCGGGGAGCTGTTTTTT. It encodes CASRDGTGNTGELFF.

The chain combines TRBV7-8 with TRBJ2-7; TRBD2 aligns across 8 bases. Germline-derived CDR1 and CDR2 are SGHVS and FQNEAQ. The V gene end was trimmed by 1 base and the J gene end by 3 bases; junction bases not matched to a gene: 8. The CDR3 loop spans 16 amino acids. CDR3 DNA sequence: TGTGCCAGCAGCTTAGTGGGCGGGGGGACTCACTACGAGCAGTACTTC. This gives the protein CASSLVGGGTHYEQYF.

Only a few counts were recorded for this clonotype. The rearrangement uses TRBV5-6 and TRBJ1-2, with TRBD1 matching 12 bases. J was trimmed by 4 bases and V by 4 bases; bases with no gene match: 8. Germline CDR1 and CDR2: SGHDT and YYEEEE. CDR3 length equals 16 residues. The CDR3: CASSARDRGRSYGYTF. Written as DNA, the CDR3 is TGTGCCAGCAGCGCCCGGGACAGGGGGCGCAGCTATGGCTACACCTTC.

This clonotype appeared many times. The rearrangement links TRBV6-1 to TRBJ2-1; D possibly uses TRBD1 or TRBD2 (5 bases each). Trimming stripped 6 bases from V and 0 bases from J, with 15 bases between. The CDR3 totals 16 residues. Germline-derived CDR1 and CDR2 are MNHNS and SASEGT. CDR3 loop: CASSSGTHDSYNEQFF. CDR3 sequence (DNA): TGTGCCAGCAGCTCCGGGACCCATGACTCCTACAATGAGCAGTTCTTC.

In its sample, this clonotype was seen a few times. The chain combines TRBV5-6 with TRBJ1-2; D ambiguous. Germline CDR1 reads SGHDT; CDR2 reads YYEEEE. The CDR3 consists of 13 residues. Trimming took off 0 bases at V and 4 bases at J, with 7 bases between the two ends. The CDR3 bases are TGTGCCAGCAGCTTGGGGGCATCCTATGGCTACACCTTC. Its translation: CASSLGASYGYTF. The complete variable domain, with remaining parts taken from reference TRBV5-6 and TRBJ1-2, reads DAGVTQSPTHLIKTRGQQVTLRCSPKSGHDTVSWYQQALGQGPQFIFQYYEEEERQRGNFPDRFSGHQFPNYSSELNVNALLLGDSALYLCASSLGASYGYTFGSGTRLTVV.

The sample holds many counts of this clonotype. The CDR3 region is CASSEGALPGELFF. The CDR3 DNA sequence: TGTGCCAGCAGCGAGGGGGCGCTGCCCGGGGAGCTGTTTTTT. The J gene is TRBJ2-2, the V gene TRBV6-1; TRBD1 matches 7 bases. The CDR3 extends over 14 amino acids. From germline, CDR1 is MNHNS and CDR2 SASEGT. The V segment lost 6 bases and the J segment 6 bases; nucleotides outside the gene matches: 7.

The table lists this clonotype with many counts. This chain connects TRBV3-1 to TRBJ2-3; no clear D gene. Trimming took off 3 bases at V and 6 bases at J, with 7 bases between the two ends. CDR1 is LGHDT, CDR2 YNNKEL, per germline (reference sequence). This CDR3 comprises 12 residues. The DNA of the CDR3 is TGTGCCAGCAGCCATACTTCGGATACGCAGTATTTT. This sequence encodes CASSHTSDTQYF.